In this sample, the clone carrying this T cell receptor beta chain turned up a few times. This entry is derived from a study of tumor-infiltrating lymphocytes in primary liver carcinoma. In addition to blood RNA drawn from unsorted whole blood, germline DNA was extracted. The researchers drew roughly 4 milliliters of peripheral blood before surgery. Production of TCR beta cDNA used 500 ng total RNA together with a constant-region primer. Three nested multiplex PCR rounds, a slightly modified ARM-PCR, produced the libraries for TCR beta. TCRdb processed the multiplex PCR reads anew with MiXCR; each CDR3 protein has one entry. The sample records some 190,000 distinct CDR3 sequences, about 60% being singletons. The specimen sequenced was peripheral blood. This sequence originates from a man in his forties with primary liver carcinoma and hepatitis B virus infection.

The CDR3 region has the DNA TGTGCCAGCAGTTTCGTAGCGGGAGAGACCTACGAGCAGTACTTC. This encodes CASSFVAGETYEQYF. V is TRBV12-3 or TRBV12-4 and J is TRBJ2-7; 9 bases fit TRBD2. V was clipped by 3 bases and J by 2 bases; unmatched bases: 5. The CDR3 has 15 residues.